This TCR beta chain was documented in a study of cytomegalovirus exposure and HLA in healthy donors. Overall study results and limits: As a later analysis showed, several of the most significant clusters appeared to be linked to common viral pathogens. The study reported that TCR beta sequences accurately predicted HLA-A and HLA-B alleles in most subjects.

PCR amplification relied on 60 Vbeta primers (plus 13 Jbeta primers). The assay was immunoSEQ multiplex PCR, and TCRdb's table has in-frame clones only and misses some. The table includes about 110,000 clones, about four fifths detected once. Note on this clone: Its antigen is unidentified.

Deletions cut 1 base from V and 4 bases from J, with 14 bases between. The CDR3 has 16 amino acids. Per the germline V gene, CDR1 is GTSNPN and CDR2 is SVGIG (reference sequence). The clonotype comes from a woman between 18 and 30 years old in good health and CMV-seronegative. The chain recombines TRBV30 with TRBJ1-6; D is uncertain. The sample consisted of PBMCs. The CDR3 DNA sequence: TGTGCCTGGAGTGAAAAGGACTTCGGGTATAATTCACCCCTCCACTTT. Its translation is CAWSEKDFGYNSPLHF.